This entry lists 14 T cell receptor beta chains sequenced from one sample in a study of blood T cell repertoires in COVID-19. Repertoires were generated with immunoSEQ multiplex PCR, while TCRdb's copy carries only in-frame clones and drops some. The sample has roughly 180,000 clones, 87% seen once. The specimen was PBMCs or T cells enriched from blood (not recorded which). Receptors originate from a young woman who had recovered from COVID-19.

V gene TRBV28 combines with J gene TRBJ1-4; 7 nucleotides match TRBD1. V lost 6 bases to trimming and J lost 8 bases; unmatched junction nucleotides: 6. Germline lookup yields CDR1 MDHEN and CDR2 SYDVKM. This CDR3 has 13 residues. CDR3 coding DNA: TGTGCCAGCAGGGACAGGCAGAGGGAAAAACTGTTTTTT. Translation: CASRDRQREKLFF.

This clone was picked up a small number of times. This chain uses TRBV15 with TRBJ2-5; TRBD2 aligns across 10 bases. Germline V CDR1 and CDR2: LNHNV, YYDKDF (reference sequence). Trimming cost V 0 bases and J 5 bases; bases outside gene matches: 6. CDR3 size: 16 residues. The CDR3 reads CATSRDVAGGWETQYF. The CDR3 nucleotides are TGTGCCACCAGCAGAGACGTAGCGGGGGGTTGGGAGACCCAGTACTTC.

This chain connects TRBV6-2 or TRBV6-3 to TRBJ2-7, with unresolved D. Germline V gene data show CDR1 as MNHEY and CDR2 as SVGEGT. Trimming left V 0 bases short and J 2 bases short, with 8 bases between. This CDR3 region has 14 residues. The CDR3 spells CASSYSEFPYEQYF. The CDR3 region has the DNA TGTGCCAGCAGTTACTCGGAGTTTCCCTACGAGCAGTACTTC.

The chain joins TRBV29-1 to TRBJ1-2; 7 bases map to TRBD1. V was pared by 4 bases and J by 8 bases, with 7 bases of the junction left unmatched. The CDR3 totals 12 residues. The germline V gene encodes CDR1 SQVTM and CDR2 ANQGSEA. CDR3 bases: TGCAGCGTTGCCACAGGGGCGCGGGGCTACACCTTC. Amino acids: CSVATGARGYTF.

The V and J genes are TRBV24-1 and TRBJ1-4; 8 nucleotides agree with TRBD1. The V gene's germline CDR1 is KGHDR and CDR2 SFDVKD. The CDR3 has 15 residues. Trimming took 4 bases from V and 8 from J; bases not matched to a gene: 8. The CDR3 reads CATSDYTGGEEKLFF. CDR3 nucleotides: TGTGCCACCAGTGACTACACAGGGGGAGAGGAAAAACTGTTTTTT.

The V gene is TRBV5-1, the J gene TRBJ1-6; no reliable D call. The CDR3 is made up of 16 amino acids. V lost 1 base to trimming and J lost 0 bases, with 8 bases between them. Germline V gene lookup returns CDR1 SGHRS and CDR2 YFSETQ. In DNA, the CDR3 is TGCGCCAGCAGCTTGTCGGAGAGCTCCTATAATTCACCCCTCCACTTT. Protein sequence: CASSLSESSYNSPLHF.

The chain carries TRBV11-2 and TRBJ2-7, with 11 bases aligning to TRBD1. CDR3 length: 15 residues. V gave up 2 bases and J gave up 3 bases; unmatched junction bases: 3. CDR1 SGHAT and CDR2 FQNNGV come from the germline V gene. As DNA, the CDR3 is TGTGCCAGCAGCTTATGGACAGGGGGCGTCTACGAGCAGTACTTC. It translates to CASSLWTGGVYEQYF.

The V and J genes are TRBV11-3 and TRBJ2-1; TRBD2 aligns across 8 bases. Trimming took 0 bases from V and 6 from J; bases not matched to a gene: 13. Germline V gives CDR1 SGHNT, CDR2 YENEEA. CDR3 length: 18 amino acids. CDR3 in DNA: TGTGCCAGCAGCTTAGACCCCGGGGGGGGAGGGCCCTCCAATGAGCAGTTCTTC. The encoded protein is CASSLDPGGGGPSNEQFF.

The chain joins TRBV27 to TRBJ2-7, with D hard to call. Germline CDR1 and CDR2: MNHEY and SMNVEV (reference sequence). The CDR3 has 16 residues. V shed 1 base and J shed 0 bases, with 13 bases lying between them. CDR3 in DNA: TGTGCCAGCAGTTTATTAGGCGGAATCAGCTCCTACGAGCAGTACTTC. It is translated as CASSLLGGISSYEQYF.

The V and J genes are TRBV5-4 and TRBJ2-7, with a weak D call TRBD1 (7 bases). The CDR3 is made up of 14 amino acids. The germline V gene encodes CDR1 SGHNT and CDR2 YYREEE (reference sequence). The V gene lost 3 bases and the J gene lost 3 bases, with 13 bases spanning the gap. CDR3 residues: CASSSGGQNYEQYF. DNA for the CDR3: TGTGCCAGCAGCTCAGGGGGGCAGAACTACGAGCAGTACTTC. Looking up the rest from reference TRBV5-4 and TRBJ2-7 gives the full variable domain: ETGVTQSPTHLIKTRGQQVTLRCSSQSGHNTVSWYQQALGQGPQFIFQYYREEENGRGNFPPRFSGLQFPNYSSELNVNALELDDSALYLCASSSGGQNYEQYFGPGTRLTVT.

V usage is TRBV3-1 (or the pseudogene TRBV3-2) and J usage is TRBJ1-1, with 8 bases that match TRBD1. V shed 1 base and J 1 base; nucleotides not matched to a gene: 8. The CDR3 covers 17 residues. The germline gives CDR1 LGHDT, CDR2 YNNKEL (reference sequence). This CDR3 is CASSQGGDTGGNTEAFF. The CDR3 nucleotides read TGTGCCAGCAGCCAAGGTGGGGATACAGGGGGGAACACTGAAGCTTTCTTT.

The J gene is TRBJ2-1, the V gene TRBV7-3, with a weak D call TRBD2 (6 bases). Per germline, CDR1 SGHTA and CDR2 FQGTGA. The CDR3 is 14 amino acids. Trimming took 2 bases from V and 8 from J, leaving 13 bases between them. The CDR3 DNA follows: TGTGCCAGCAGCTTATTCCGGGACTCACATGAGCAGTTCTTC. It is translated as CASSLFRDSHEQFF.

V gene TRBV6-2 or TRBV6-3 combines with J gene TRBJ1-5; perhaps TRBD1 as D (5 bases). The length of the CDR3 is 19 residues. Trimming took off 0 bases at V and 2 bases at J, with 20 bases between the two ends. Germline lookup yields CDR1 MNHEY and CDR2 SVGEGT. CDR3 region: CASSYSGRQIGEGNQPQHF. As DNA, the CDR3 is TGTGCCAGCAGTTACTCGGGGCGACAGATTGGTGAGGGCAATCAGCCCCAGCATTTT.

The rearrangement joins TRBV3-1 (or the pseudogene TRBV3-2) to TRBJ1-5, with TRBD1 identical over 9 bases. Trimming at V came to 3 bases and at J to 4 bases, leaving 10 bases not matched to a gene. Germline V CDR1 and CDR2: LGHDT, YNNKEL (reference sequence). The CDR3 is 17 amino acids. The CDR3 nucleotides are TGTGCCAGCAGCCACTCAAGGGGGACAGGGATTAATCAGCCCCAGCATTTT. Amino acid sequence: CASSHSRGTGINQPQHF.